Reported below is one TCR beta chain. Its cognate antigen is unknown. The entry originates in a study of radiotherapy plus CTLA-4 blockade in lung cancer. The CDR3 has 14 amino acids. Germline assignment: CDR1 LGHNA and CDR2 YSLEER. The V gene lost 0 bases and the J gene lost 7 bases, with 10 bases spanning the gap. Study results and limitations: Radiotherapy plus ipilimumab was followed by expansion in blood of tumor-derived TCR clones. Early blood T cell clone dynamics reportedly forecast response best, with interferon-beta.

The method was immunoSEQ multiplex PCR; TCRdb's version includes in-frame clones alone and lacks a portion of them. Of approximately 80,000 clones listed, approximately 73% are singletons. This sequence originates from a human donor with non-small cell lung cancer whose response to radiotherapy plus ipilimumab could not be evaluated. Here the sequenced sample was peripheral blood, taken from a patient treated with radiotherapy plus ipilimumab. The chain links TRBV4-3 to TRBJ1-5; D is unresolved. CDR3 residues: CASSQEHDSQPQHF. In DNA, the CDR3 is TGCGCCAGCAGCCAAGAACATGATTCCCAGCCCCAGCATTTT.